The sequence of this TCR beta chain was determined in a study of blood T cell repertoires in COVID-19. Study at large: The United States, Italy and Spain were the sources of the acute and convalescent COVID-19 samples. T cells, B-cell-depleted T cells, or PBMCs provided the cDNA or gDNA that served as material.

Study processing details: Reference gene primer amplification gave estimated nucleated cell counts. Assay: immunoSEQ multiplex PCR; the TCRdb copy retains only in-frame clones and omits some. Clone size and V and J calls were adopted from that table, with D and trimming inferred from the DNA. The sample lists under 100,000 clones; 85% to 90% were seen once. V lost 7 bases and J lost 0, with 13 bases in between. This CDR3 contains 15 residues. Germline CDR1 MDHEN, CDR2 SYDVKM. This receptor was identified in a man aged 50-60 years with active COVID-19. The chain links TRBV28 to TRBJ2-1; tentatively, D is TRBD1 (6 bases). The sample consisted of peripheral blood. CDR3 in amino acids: CASIGGLASYNEQFF. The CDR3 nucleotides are TGTGCCAGCATAGGGGGTCTAGCCTCCTACAATGAGCAGTTCTTC.